The 5 T cell receptor beta chains below were found in one sample sequenced in a study of T cells in Graves' hyperthyroidism and ophthalmopathy. Amplification of TCR beta CDR3 regions used RNA as the template. Initially, a first-round RT-PCR of the TCR CDR3 employed the HTBI primer set. Each CDR3 protein gets one entry after TCRdb re-called the multiplex PCR reads with MiXCR. The sample gives 500,000 to 650,000 distinct CDR3 sequences, about 14% of which show up once; about an eighth is in the top ten. Sequencing was performed on blood. These receptor sequences come from a woman aged 45-59 years with Graves' ophthalmopathy.

This clonotype was observed many times. V and J are TRBV24-1 and TRBJ2-1, with 8 positions matching TRBD1. The CDR3 totals 16 residues. Germline-derived CDR1 and CDR2 are KGHDR and SFDVKD. J was trimmed by 5 bases and V by 4 bases; bases with no gene match: 9. Here the CDR3 reads CATSDPDRGSNNEQFF. The CDR3, as DNA: TGTGCCACCAGTGACCCAGACAGGGGTTCGAACAATGAGCAGTTCTTC.

The CDR3 bases are TGTGCCACCAGTGGCTCCGCGGGGGGAAATCAGCCCCAGCATTTT. As protein: CATSGSAGGNQPQHF. V usage is TRBV24-1 and J usage is TRBJ1-5, with a weak D call TRBD1 (5 bases). The CDR3 extends over 15 amino acids. V was shortened by 5 bases and J by 4 bases, with 14 bases between the two germline ends. Germline values: CDR1 KGHDR, CDR2 SFDVKD.

This clonotype was seen at least ten times. CDR3 in DNA: TGCAGTGCAATCAAGGGGGCGCGTACAGATACGCAGTATTTT. Encoded protein: CSAIKGARTDTQYF. The V call is TRBV20-1, the J call TRBJ2-3, with 7 bases identical to TRBD1. Germline assignment: CDR1 DFQATT and CDR2 SNEGSKA (reference sequence). V lost 6 bases to trimming and J lost 3 bases; unmatched junction nucleotides: 9. The CDR3 totals 14 residues.

The rearrangement joins TRBV28 to TRBJ1-2; 7 positions match TRBD1. Germline V gene data show CDR1 as MDHEN and CDR2 as SYDVKM. The CDR3 covers 15 residues. V was pared by 6 bases and J by 2 bases, with 9 bases of the junction left unmatched. The CDR3 sequence is CASRSTGTVNYGYTF. CDR3 nucleotide sequence: TGTGCCAGCAGATCGACAGGGACGGTAAACTATGGCTACACCTTC.

Many counts were recorded for this clonotype. The chain links TRBV20-1 to TRBJ2-1, with D perhaps matching TRBD2 (5 bases). The CDR3 runs to 17 residues. Trimming cost V 2 bases and J 4 bases, with 21 bases left between them. The germline V gene encodes CDR1 DFQATT and CDR2 SNEGSKA (reference sequence). CDR3 DNA sequence: TGCAGTGCTAGATCCGTCGCGCGGGCACAACTATACAATGAGCAGTTCTTC. Amino acid sequence: CSARSVARAQLYNEQFF.